This T cell receptor (beta chain) is from a study of beta chain features in type 1 diabetes. Study-wide points: A definitive answer on HLA type influencing TCRB rearrangement was not reached here.

cDNA synthesis used the whole RNA isolate, giving expressed TCRB sequences. TCRdb keeps only in-frame clones here, not all; method: immunoSEQ multiplex PCR. The sample shows about 930,000 clones, roughly a sixth of them seen only once. Per the germline V gene, CDR1 is SGHVS and CDR2 is FNYEAQ. The length of the CDR3 is 13 residues. V was pared by 5 bases and J by 8 bases, with 6 bases of the junction left unmatched. With respect to this clone: Its matching antigen is unknown.

Sequencing was performed on naive CD4+ T cells from blood. The rearrangement links TRBV7-6 to TRBJ2-1, with 7 bases lining up with TRBD1. The receptor was isolated from a woman aged 18-29 years in good health. The CDR3, as DNA: TGTGCCAGCAGCCTGACAGGGTTGGATGAGCAGTTCTTC. Its protein is CASSLTGLDEQFF.